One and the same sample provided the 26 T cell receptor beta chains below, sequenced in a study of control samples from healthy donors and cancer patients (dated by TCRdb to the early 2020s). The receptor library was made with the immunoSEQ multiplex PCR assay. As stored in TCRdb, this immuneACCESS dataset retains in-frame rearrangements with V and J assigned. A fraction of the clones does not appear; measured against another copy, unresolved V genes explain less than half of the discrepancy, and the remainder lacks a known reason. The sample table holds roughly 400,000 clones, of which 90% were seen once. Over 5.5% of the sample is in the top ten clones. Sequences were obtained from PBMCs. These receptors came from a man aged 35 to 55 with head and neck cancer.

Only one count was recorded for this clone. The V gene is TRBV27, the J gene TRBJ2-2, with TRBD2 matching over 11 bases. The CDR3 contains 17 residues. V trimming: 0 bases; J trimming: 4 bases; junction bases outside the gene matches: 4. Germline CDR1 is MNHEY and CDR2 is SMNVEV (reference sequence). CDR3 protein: CASSLSLAGAGTGELFF. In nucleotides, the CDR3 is TGTGCCAGCAGTTTATCACTAGCGGGAGCAGGCACCGGGGAGCTGTTTTTT.

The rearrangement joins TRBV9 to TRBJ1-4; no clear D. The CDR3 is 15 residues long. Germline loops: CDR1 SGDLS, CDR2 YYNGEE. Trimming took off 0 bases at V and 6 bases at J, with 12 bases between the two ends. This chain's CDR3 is CASSVASGAYEKLFF. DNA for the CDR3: TGTGCCAGCAGCGTAGCGTCGGGAGCCTATGAAAAACTGTTTTTT.

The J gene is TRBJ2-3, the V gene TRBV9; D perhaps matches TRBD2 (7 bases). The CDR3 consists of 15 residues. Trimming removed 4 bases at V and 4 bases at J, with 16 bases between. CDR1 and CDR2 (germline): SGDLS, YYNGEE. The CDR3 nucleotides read TGTGCCAGCAGCCCATGGGGGGGGCAGGCAGATACGCAGTATTTT. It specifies CASSPWGGQADTQYF. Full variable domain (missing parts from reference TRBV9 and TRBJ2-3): DSGVTQTPKHLITATGQRVTLRCSPRSGDLSVYWYQQSLDQGLQFLIQYYNGEERAKGNILERFSAQQFPDLHSELNLSSLELGDSALYFCASSPWGGQADTQYFGPGTRLTVL.

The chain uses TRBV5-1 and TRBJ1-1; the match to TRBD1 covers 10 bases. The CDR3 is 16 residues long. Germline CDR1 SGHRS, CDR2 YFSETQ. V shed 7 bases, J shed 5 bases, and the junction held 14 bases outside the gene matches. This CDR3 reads CASGAKGGTGETEAFF. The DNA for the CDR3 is TGCGCCAGCGGCGCTAAAGGGGGGACAGGGGAGACTGAAGCTTTCTTT.

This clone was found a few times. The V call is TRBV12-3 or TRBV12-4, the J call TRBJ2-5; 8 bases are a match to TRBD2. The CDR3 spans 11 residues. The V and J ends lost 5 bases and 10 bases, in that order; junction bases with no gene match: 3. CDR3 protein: CASSPSGRQYF. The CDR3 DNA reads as TGTGCCAGCAGTCCTAGCGGGCGCCAGTACTTC.

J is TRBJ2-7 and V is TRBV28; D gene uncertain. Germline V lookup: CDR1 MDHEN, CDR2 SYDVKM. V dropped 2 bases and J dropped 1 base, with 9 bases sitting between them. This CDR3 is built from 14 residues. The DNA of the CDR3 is TGTGCCAGCAGTTTAAGCGTTACGTCCTACGAGCAGTACTTC. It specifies CASSLSVTSYEQYF.

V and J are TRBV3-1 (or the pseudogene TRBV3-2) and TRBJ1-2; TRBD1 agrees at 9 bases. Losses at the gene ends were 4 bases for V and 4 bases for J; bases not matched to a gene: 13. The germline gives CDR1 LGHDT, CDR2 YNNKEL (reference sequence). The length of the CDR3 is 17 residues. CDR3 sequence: CASSRPRGTGFSYGYTF. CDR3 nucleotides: TGTGCCAGCAGCCGCCCCCGTGGGACAGGGTTTAGCTATGGCTACACCTTC.

Here the CDR3 reads CSVEGRYEAFF. CDR3 nucleotide sequence: TGCAGCGTTGAGGGCCGCTATGAAGCTTTCTTT. The V and J genes are TRBV29-1 and TRBJ1-1; D is undetermined. V was trimmed by 3 bases and J by 7 bases, leaving 9 bases between them. Germline V gene lookup returns CDR1 SQVTM and CDR2 ANQGSEA. The CDR3 extends over 11 amino acids.

The CDR3 loop reads CAWKDNSYEQYF. CDR3 sequence (DNA): TGTGCCTGGAAGGACAACTCCTACGAGCAGTACTTC. This chain connects TRBV30 to TRBJ2-7; D might be TRBD1 (5 bases). V dropped 4 bases and J dropped 0 bases, with 7 bases sitting between them. CDR1 GTSNPN and CDR2 SVGIG come from the germline V gene (reference sequence). This CDR3 region has 12 residues.

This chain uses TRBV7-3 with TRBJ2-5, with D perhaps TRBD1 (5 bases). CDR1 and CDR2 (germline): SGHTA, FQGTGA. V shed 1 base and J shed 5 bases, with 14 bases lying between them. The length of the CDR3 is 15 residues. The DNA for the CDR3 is TGTGCCAGCAGCTTAAGGCCAGGGTCAGGGGAGACCCAGTACTTC. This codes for CASSLRPGSGETQYF. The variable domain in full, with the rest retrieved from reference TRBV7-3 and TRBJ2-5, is GAGVSQTPSNKVTEKGKYVELRCDPISGHTALYWYRQSLGQGPEFLIYFQGTGAADDSGLPNDRFFAVRPEGSVSTLKIQRTERGDSAVYLCASSLRPGSGETQYFGPGTRLLVL.

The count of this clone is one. The CDR3 bases are TGTGCCAGCAGACCCACCTCCGGACTAGTCTACGAGCAGTACTTC. Amino acid sequence: CASRPTSGLVYEQYF. The chain couples TRBV28 to TRBJ2-7; 7 nucleotides line up with TRBD2. The CDR3 covers 15 residues. The V gene end was trimmed by 6 bases and the J gene end by 3 bases; junction bases not matched to a gene: 11. Germline lookup yields CDR1 MDHEN and CDR2 SYDVKM. The complete variable domain, with remaining parts taken from reference TRBV28 and TRBJ2-7, reads DVKVTQSSRYLVKRTGEKVFLECVQDMDHENMFWYRQDPGLGLRLIYFSYDVKMKEKGDIPEGYSVSREKKERFSLILESASTNQTSMYLCASRPTSGLVYEQYFGPGTRLTVT.

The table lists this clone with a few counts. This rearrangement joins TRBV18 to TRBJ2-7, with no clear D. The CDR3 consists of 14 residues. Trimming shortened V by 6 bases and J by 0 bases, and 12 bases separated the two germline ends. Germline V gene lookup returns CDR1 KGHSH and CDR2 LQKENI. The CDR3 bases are TGTGCCAGCTCTCGACTCCCCCTCTCCTACGAGCAGTACTTC. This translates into CASSRLPLSYEQYF.

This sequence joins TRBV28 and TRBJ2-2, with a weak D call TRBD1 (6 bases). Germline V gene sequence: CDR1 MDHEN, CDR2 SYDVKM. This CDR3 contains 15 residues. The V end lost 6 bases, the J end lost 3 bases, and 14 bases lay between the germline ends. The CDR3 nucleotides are TGTGCCAGCAGACCAGGACAGATTTACACCGGGGAGCTGTTTTTT. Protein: CASRPGQIYTGELFF.

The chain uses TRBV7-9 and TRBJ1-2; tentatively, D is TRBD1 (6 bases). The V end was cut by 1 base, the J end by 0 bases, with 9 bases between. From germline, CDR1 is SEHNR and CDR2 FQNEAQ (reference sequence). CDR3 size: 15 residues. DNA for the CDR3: TGTGCCAGCAGCTTAGGGACAGCGTCTAACTATGGCTACACCTTC. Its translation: CASSLGTASNYGYTF.

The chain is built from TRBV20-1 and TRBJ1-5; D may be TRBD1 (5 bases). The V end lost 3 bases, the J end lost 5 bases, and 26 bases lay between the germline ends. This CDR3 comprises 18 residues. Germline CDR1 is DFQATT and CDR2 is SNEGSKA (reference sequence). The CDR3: CSASSGSGARIAYQPQHF. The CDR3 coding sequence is TGCAGTGCTAGTTCAGGGAGTGGTGCGCGAATAGCATATCAGCCCCAGCATTTT.

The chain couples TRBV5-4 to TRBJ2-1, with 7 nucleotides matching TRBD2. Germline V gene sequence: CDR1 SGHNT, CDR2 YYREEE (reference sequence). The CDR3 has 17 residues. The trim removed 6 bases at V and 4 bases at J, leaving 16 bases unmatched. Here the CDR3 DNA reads TGTGCCAGCACCCAAGGCGGGGCGGGAGCACGTTACAATGAGCAGTTCTTC. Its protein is CASTQGGAGARYNEQFF.

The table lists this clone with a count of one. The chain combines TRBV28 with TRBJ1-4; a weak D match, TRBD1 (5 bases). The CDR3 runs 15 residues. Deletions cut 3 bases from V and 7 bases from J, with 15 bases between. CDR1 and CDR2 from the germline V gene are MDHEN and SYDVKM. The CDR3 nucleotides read TGTGCCAGCAGTTTGGAAAAGGGGTGGGGTGAAAAACTGTTTTTT. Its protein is CASSLEKGWGEKLFF.

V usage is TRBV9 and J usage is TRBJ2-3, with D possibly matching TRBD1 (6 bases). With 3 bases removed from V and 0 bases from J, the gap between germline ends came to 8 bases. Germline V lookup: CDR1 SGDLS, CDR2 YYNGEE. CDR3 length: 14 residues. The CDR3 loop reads CASSGRGSTDTQYF. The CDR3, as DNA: TGTGCCAGCAGCGGCAGGGGTAGCACAGATACGCAGTATTTT. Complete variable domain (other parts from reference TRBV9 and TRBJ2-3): DSGVTQTPKHLITATGQRVTLRCSPRSGDLSVYWYQQSLDQGLQFLIQYYNGEERAKGNILERFSAQQFPDLHSELNLSSLELGDSALYFCASSGRGSTDTQYFGPGTRLTVL.

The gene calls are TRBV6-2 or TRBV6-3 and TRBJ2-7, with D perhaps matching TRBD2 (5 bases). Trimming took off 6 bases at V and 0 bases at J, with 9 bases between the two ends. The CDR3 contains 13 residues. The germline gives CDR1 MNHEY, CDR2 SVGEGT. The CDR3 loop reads CASSRRPSYEQYF. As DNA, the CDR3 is TGTGCCAGCAGCCGGAGGCCCTCCTACGAGCAGTACTTC.

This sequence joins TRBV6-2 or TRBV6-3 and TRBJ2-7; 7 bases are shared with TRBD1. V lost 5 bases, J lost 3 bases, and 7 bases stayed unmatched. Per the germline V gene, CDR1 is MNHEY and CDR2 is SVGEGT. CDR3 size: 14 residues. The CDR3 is CASSLQTGRYEQYF. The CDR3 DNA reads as TGTGCCAGCAGTCTCCAGACAGGGCGCTACGAGCAGTACTTC.

The CDR3 sequence: CAWSWGSGANVLTF. CDR3 sequence (DNA): TGTGCCTGGAGTTGGGGCTCTGGGGCCAACGTCCTGACTTTC. The genes are TRBV30 and TRBJ2-6; D is unclear. The CDR3 is 14 amino acids. The germline V gene encodes CDR1 GTSNPN and CDR2 SVGIG (reference sequence). V gave up 2 bases and J gave up 0 bases, with 5 bases separating them.

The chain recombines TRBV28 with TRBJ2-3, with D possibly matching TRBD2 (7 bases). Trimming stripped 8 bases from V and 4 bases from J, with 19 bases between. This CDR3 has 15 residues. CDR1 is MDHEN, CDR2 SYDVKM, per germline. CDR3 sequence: CASGNGGAPSDTQYF. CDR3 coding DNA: TGTGCCAGCGGGAATGGGGGGGCCCCTTCAGATACGCAGTATTTT. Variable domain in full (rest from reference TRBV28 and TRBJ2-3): DVKVTQSSRYLVKRTGEKVFLECVQDMDHENMFWYRQDPGLGLRLIYFSYDVKMKEKGDIPEGYSVSREKKERFSLILESASTNQTSMYLCASGNGGAPSDTQYFGPGTRLTVL.

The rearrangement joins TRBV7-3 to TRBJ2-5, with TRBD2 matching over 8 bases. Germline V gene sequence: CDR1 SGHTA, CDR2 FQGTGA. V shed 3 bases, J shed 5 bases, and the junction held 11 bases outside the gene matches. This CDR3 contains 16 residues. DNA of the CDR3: TGTGCCAGCAGCTTGGCCCGACTAAGCGGGAGTGAGACCCAGTACTTC. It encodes CASSLARLSGSETQYF.

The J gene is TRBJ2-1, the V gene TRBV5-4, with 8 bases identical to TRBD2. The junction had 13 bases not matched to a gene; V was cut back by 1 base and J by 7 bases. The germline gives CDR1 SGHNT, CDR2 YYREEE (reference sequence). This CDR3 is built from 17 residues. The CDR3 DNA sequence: TGTGCCAGCAGCTTGATTGCGGGAGGCTCGGGGGGGAATGAGCAGTTCTTC. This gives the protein CASSLIAGGSGGNEQFF.

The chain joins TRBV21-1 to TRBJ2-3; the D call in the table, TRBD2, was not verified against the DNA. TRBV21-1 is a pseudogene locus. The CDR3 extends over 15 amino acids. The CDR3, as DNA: TGTGCCAGCAGCAAAGGGCGGGGGGGCGTAGATACGCAGTATTTT. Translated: CASSKGRGGVDTQYF.

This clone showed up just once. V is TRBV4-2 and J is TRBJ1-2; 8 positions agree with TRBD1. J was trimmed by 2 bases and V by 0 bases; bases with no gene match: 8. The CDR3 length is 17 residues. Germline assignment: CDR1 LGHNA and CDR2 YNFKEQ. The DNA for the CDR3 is TGTGCCAGCAGCCAAGATGGGACAGGACTCGCCAACTATGGCTACACCTTC. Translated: CASSQDGTGLANYGYTF.